The T cell receptor beta chain described here comes from a study of CD8+ T cells in alopecia areata. Sequencing used cDNA as its template, made by extracting RNA and reverse transcribing it. Sequenced by immunoSEQ multiplex PCR; TCRdb stores in-frame clones only, minus some. The sample lists approximately 140,000 clones, about 85% seen once, with 13% in the top ten. Germline assignment: CDR1 SEHNR and CDR2 FQNEAQ (reference sequence). There are 14 residues in the CDR3. V was trimmed by 4 bases and J by 2 bases, leaving 11 bases between them. Regarding treatment: oral pan-JAK inhibitor, 5-10 mg twice daily. Peripheral blood, together with lesional scalp punch biopsies, was collected from alopecia areata patients.

The sequence was collected from a human donor with alopecia areata. The V gene is TRBV7-9, the J gene TRBJ2-5; maybe TRBD1 (6 bases). Material: CD8+ T cells sorted from blood, obtained at week 4, from a patient treated with tofacitinib. The CDR3, as DNA: TGTGCCAGCAGCTCGACAGGACTTCAAGAGACCCAGTACTTC. It yields the protein CASSSTGLQETQYF. Full variable domain (missing parts from reference TRBV7-9 and TRBJ2-5): DTGVSQNPRHKITKRGQNVTFRCDPISEHNRLYWYRQTLGQGPEFLTYFQNEAQLEKSRLLSDRFSAERPKGSFSTLEIQRTEQGDSAMYLCASSSTGLQETQYFGPGTRLLVL.